This entry lists 16 T cell receptor beta chains sequenced from one sample in a study of blood T cell repertoires in COVID-19. Assay used: immunoSEQ multiplex PCR; TCRdb lists only in-frame clones, some missing. Found here are about 340,000 clones, about 86% of them singletons; the top ten hold under 3%. The sample was peripheral blood. These TCRs come from a man aged 25-45 years with active or convalescent COVID-19.

The J gene is TRBJ1-1, the V gene TRBV6-5, with D perhaps TRBD1 (5 bases). The germline V gene has CDR1 MNHEY and CDR2 SVGAGI. V lost 0 bases, J lost 3 bases, and 8 bases lay in between. CDR3 length: 14 residues. The CDR3 DNA is TGTGCCAGCAGTTACTCCGGGACTTACACTGAAGCTTTCTTT. Amino acids: CASSYSGTYTEAFF.

V usage is TRBV2 and J usage is TRBJ2-3, with a tentative D call TRBD1 (6 bases). The CDR3 contains 15 residues. CDR1 and CDR2 (germline): SNHLY, FYNNEI. The V gene lost 4 bases and the J gene lost 4 bases, with 15 bases spanning the gap. CDR3 sequence reads: CASSAQGNRADTQYF. For the CDR3, the DNA is TGTGCCAGCAGTGCCCAGGGGAATAGGGCAGATACGCAGTATTTT. The full variable domain, with the rest looked up from reference TRBV2 and TRBJ2-3, is EPEVTQTPSHQVTQMGQEVILRCVPISNHLYFYWYRQILGQKVEFLVSFYNNEISEKSEIFDDQFSVERPDGSNFTLKIRSTKLEDSAMYFCASSAQGNRADTQYFGPGTRLTVL.

The chain joins TRBV4-2 to TRBJ1-4; TRBD1 might be the D (6 bases). Germline V gene sequence: CDR1 LGHNA, CDR2 YNFKEQ. The length of the CDR3 is 18 residues. The ends were cut back, 0 bases at V and 7 bases at J, with 21 bases in the middle. As DNA, the CDR3 is TGTGCCAGCAGCCAAGAATACGGGCAGGGGCGTTCTGGTGAAAAACTGTTTTTT. Translation: CASSQEYGQGRSGEKLFF.

This clone appeared a single time. J is TRBJ2-5 and V is TRBV3-1 (or the pseudogene TRBV3-2); D may be TRBD2 (5 bases). The CDR3 sequence is 13 residues long. Trimming took 3 bases from V and 5 from J, leaving 10 bases between them. The germline gives CDR1 LGHDT, CDR2 YNNKEL (reference sequence). CDR3 in amino acids: CASSQVRRETQYF. DNA for the CDR3: TGTGCCAGCAGCCAGGTCAGGAGGGAGACCCAGTACTTC.

V is TRBV7-9 and J is TRBJ1-2; D is ambiguous. The CDR3 has 11 amino acids. CDR1 is SEHNR and CDR2 is FQNEAQ in the germline V gene (reference sequence). V dropped 8 bases and J dropped 5 bases, with 9 bases sitting between them. For the CDR3, the DNA is TGTGCCAGCGGAGGCCGGTATGGCTACACCTTC. This encodes CASGGRYGYTF.

This sequence joins TRBV7-2 and TRBJ2-7, with D unclear. Germline lookup yields CDR1 SGHTA and CDR2 FQGNSA. This CDR3 is built from 12 residues. V was cut by 6 bases and J by 0 bases, with 6 bases left in between. CDR3 in amino acids: CASSRSSYEQYF. The CDR3 nucleotides read TGTGCCAGCAGTCGTAGCTCCTACGAGCAGTACTTC.

In nucleotides, the CDR3 is TGTGCCACCTCAGGGGGCTTGAACACTGAAGCTTTCTTT. This encodes CATSGGLNTEAFF. The chain carries TRBV12-3 or TRBV12-4 and TRBJ1-1; TRBD1 agrees at 8 bases. The CDR3 consists of 13 residues. Germline trimming cut 10 bases from V and 0 bases from J; bases unmatched to any gene: 4.

This sequence joins TRBV4-2 and TRBJ2-7; 8 nucleotides line up with TRBD2. Germline values: CDR1 LGHNA, CDR2 YNFKEQ. The CDR3 loop spans 17 amino acids. Trimming removed 4 bases from V and 0 bases from J; junction bases left unmatched: 11. The CDR3 reads CASSPRMARGASYEQYF. CDR3 in DNA: TGTGCCAGCAGCCCCCGGATGGCGCGGGGGGCCTCCTACGAGCAGTACTTC.

The rearrangement links TRBV20-1 to TRBJ2-5; D is uncertain. Trimming pared 8 bases from V and 3 bases from J, leaving 10 bases between. This CDR3 comprises 11 residues. The germline V gene encodes CDR1 DFQATT and CDR2 SNEGSKA (reference sequence). The DNA of the CDR3 is TGCAGTCCTCTTCTCGAAGAGACCCAGTACTTC. The encoded protein is CSPLLEETQYF.

The rearrangement joins TRBV19 to TRBJ1-1; D perhaps matches TRBD1 (6 bases). V was trimmed by 3 bases and J by 11 bases, leaving 16 bases between them. Germline values: CDR1 LNHDA, CDR2 SQIVND (reference sequence). The CDR3 has 13 amino acids. The CDR3 region has the DNA TGTGCCAGTAGTATTTGGACAGTGCCAAACGCTTTCTTT. It is translated as CASSIWTVPNAFF.

The CDR3 sequence: CASSIEGTGGGNEQYF. The CDR3 DNA reads TGTGCCAGTAGTATAGAGGGGACAGGGGGAGGGAACGAGCAGTACTTC. V gene TRBV19 combines with J gene TRBJ2-7; 11 bases match TRBD1. Germline V CDR1 and CDR2: LNHDA, SQIVND (reference sequence). This CDR3 comprises 16 residues. V lost 0 bases and J lost 5; bases outside the gene matches: 6.

The rearrangement joins TRBV6-2 or TRBV6-3 to TRBJ2-7, with a possible D match to TRBD2 (5 bases). Germline loops: CDR1 MNHEY, CDR2 SVGEGT. The CDR3 is 15 amino acids. V was trimmed by 1 base and J by 1 base, leaving 11 bases between them. Written as DNA, the CDR3 is TGTGCCAGCAGTTACTGGCTAGCTCCTTCCTACGAGCAGTACTTC. It codes for CASSYWLAPSYEQYF.

The rearrangement links TRBV5-1 to TRBJ2-7; perhaps TRBD1 as D (5 bases). CDR1 is SGHRS and CDR2 is YFSETQ in the germline V gene. V lost 4 bases and J lost 1, with 9 bases in between. CDR3 length: 13 residues. The CDR3 DNA reads as TGCGCCAGCAGCATCGGACAATCCTACGAGCAGTACTTC. Translated: CASSIGQSYEQYF.

CDR3 nucleotide sequence: TGTGCCAGCAGCGAAAACTCCCGACTGTTCGCGAACACCGGGGAGCTGTTTTTT. Translation: CASSENSRLFANTGELFF. The chain uses TRBV3-1 (or the pseudogene TRBV3-2) and TRBJ2-2; D remains unclear. V was clipped by 5 bases and J by 0 bases, with 19 bases between them. The CDR3 totals 18 residues. The germline V gene has CDR1 LGHDT and CDR2 YNNKEL (reference sequence).

This sequence joins TRBV24-1 and TRBJ1-3; D call uncertain. Trimming cost V 6 bases and J 3 bases, with 8 bases left between them. Germline V gives CDR1 KGHDR, CDR2 SFDVKD. The CDR3 has 13 residues. The CDR3 DNA is TGTGCCACCAGTCCGGGAAGTGGAAACACCATATATTTT. Translated: CATSPGSGNTIYF.

In this sample, this clone turned up once. The rearrangement links TRBV7-9 to TRBJ2-6, with 9 positions matching TRBD2. V gave up 3 bases and J gave up 0 bases; unmatched junction bases: 9. Germline CDR1 reads SEHNR; CDR2 reads FQNEAQ (reference sequence). The CDR3 consists of 19 residues. The CDR3 bases are TGTGCCAGCAGCTTGGTAGCGGGGGCCTGGAACTCTGGGGCCAACGTCCTGACTTTC. Amino acids: CASSLVAGAWNSGANVLTF.